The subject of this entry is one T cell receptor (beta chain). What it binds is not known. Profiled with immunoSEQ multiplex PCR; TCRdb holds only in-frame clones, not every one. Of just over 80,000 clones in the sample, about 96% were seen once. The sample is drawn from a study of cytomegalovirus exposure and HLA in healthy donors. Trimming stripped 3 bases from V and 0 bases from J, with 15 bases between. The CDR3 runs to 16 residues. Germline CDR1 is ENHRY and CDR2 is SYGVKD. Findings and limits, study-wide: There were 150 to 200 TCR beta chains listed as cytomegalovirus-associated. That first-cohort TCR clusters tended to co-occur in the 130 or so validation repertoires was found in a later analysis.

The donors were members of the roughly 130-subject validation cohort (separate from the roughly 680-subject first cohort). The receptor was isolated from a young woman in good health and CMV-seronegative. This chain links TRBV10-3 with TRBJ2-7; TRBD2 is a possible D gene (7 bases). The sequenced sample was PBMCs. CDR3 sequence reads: CAISERGGGSSYEQYF. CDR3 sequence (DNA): TGTGCCATCAGTGAAAGGGGGGGCGGGAGCTCCTACGAGCAGTACTTC.